These 30 T cell receptor beta chains came from one sample sequenced in a study of OX40 agonist ivuxolimab in advanced cancers. Clones were read by immunoSEQ multiplex PCR, and TCRdb kept only the in-frame ones, dropping some. Here the sample spans some 83,000 clones, about 86% being singletons. The sequencing here drew on CD4+ or CD8+ T cells sorted from blood, taken in a trial of the OX40 agonist ivuxolimab. These receptors all stem from an adult with an advanced solid tumor such as melanoma, head and neck, liver or kidney cancer.

The V and J genes are TRBV4-1 and TRBJ2-1; the match to TRBD1 covers 10 bases. Trimming took 1 base from V and 8 from J; bases not matched to a gene: 8. This CDR3 spans 16 amino acids. The V gene's germline CDR1 is MGHRA and CDR2 YSYEKL. In DNA form, the CDR3 reads TGCGCCAGCAGCCAAGTTCCGGGACAGGGGATCCATGAGCAGTTCTTC. Protein product: CASSQVPGQGIHEQFF.

This clone has just one count. The J gene is TRBJ1-2, the V gene TRBV6-1, with D tentatively TRBD1 (5 bases). Germline assignment: CDR1 MNHNS and CDR2 SASEGT. V was shortened by 2 bases and J by 8 bases, with 18 bases between the two germline ends. There are 15 residues in the CDR3. CDR3 sequence (DNA): TGTGCCAGCAGTGAATATAGGGGCCGGCGGGAGGGCTACACCTTC. This sequence encodes CASSEYRGRREGYTF.

The rearrangement links TRBV6-4 to TRBJ2-5; the match to TRBD2 covers 10 bases. The J call may not be correct, given that the DNA end is closer to TRBJ2-7. Germline V gene data show CDR1 as MRHNA and CDR2 as SNTAGT. The CDR3 has 14 amino acids. The CDR3 here is CAIGLAESSYEQYF. The CDR3 bases are TGTGCCATAGGACTAGCGGAAAGCTCCTACGAGCAGTACTTC.

The V gene is TRBV6-6, the J gene TRBJ2-1, with 10 positions matching TRBD2. The CDR3 contains 16 residues. The ends lost 5 bases at V and 8 bases at J; junction bases unmatched: 12. The germline V gene encodes CDR1 MNHNY and CDR2 SVGAGI (reference sequence). CDR3 nucleotide sequence: TGTGCCAGCAGTCAAACCCAGGGACTAGCGATCGATGAGCAGTTCTTC. It codes for CASSQTQGLAIDEQFF.

V is TRBV15 and J is TRBJ1-4, with D hard to call. Trimming stripped 0 bases from V and 4 bases from J, with 12 bases between. The CDR3 has 16 amino acids. Germline assignment: CDR1 LNHNV and CDR2 YYDKDF (reference sequence). The CDR3 coding sequence is TGTGCCACCAGCAGAGATTTCAATGGGGTTAATGAAAAACTGTTTTTT. Encoded protein: CATSRDFNGVNEKLFF.

The chain combines TRBV4-1 with TRBJ2-1, with TRBD2 identical over 7 bases. The ends lost 0 bases at V and 5 bases at J; junction bases unmatched: 10. Germline V gene data show CDR1 as MGHRA and CDR2 as YSYEKL. This CDR3 is built from 17 residues. CDR3 loop: CASSQDSASGTDNEQFF. The CDR3 region has the DNA TGCGCCAGCAGCCAAGATTCGGCTAGCGGTACCGACAATGAGCAGTTCTTC.

The table lists this clone with a few counts. This chain connects TRBV11-3 to TRBJ1-6, with 10 bases identical to TRBD1. Germline V CDR1 and CDR2: SGHNT, YENEEA. Losses at the gene ends were 10 bases for V and 7 bases for J; bases not matched to a gene: 7. The CDR3 length is 14 residues. DNA of the CDR3: TGTGCCATCAAAATGGGACAGGGGAATTCACCCCTCCACTTT. Encoded protein: CAIKMGQGNSPLHF.

The gene calls are TRBV11-3 and TRBJ1-6; 11 nucleotides align to TRBD1. From germline, CDR1 is SGHNT and CDR2 YENEEA. After removal of 1 base from V and 9 bases from J, the junction contained 2 bases not matched to a gene. This CDR3 contains 15 residues. In DNA form, the CDR3 reads TGTGCCAGCAGCTTAGGGGGGACAGGGGGTTCACCCCTCCACTTT. It is translated as CASSLGGTGGSPLHF.

The V call is TRBV5-4, the J call TRBJ1-2, with a tentative D call TRBD1 (5 bases). V gave up 5 bases and J gave up 5 bases, with 13 bases separating them. The CDR3 runs 13 residues. Germline-derived CDR1 and CDR2 are SGHNT and YYREEE (reference sequence). The CDR3 spells CASRAGTDYGYTF. The CDR3 bases are TGTGCCAGCAGGGCCGGGACGGATTATGGCTACACCTTC.

The chain couples TRBV2 to TRBJ1-3; perhaps TRBD1 as D (5 bases). The CDR3 covers 16 residues. Germline loops: CDR1 SNHLY, CDR2 FYNNEI. Trimming removed 7 bases at V and 0 bases at J, with 16 bases between. The CDR3 DNA sequence: TGTGCCAGCATCCAGACCGGACAAGACTCTGGAAACACCATATATTTT. It specifies CASIQTGQDSGNTIYF. The variable domain in full, completed from reference TRBV2 and TRBJ1-3, reads EPEVTQTPSHQVTQMGQEVILRCVPISNHLYFYWYRQILGQKVEFLVSFYNNEISEKSEIFDDQFSVERPDGSNFTLKIRSTKLEDSAMYFCASIQTGQDSGNTIYFGEGSWLTVV.

This chain joins TRBV11-2 and TRBJ2-5, with 8 bases aligning to TRBD2. Germline trimming cut 5 bases from V and 5 bases from J; bases unmatched to any gene: 4. There are 13 residues in the CDR3. CDR1 is SGHAT and CDR2 is FQNNGV in the germline V gene. The CDR3 coding sequence is TGTGCCAGCAGCCTCAGCGGGGGTGAGACCCAGTACTTC. Its protein product is CASSLSGGETQYF.

The J gene is TRBJ1-1, the V gene TRBV6-6; D is unresolved. Looked up from germline, CDR1 is MNHNY and CDR2 is SVGAGI (reference sequence). The CDR3 length is 12 residues. Trimming took 0 bases from V and 6 from J, leaving 5 bases between them. The CDR3, as DNA: TGTGCCAGCAGTTACTCGTCGGCTGAAGCTTTCTTT. Its translation: CASSYSSAEAFF.

This clone has only a few counts. The rearrangement uses TRBV6-5 and TRBJ2-7; 8 bases are a match to TRBD2. Germline loops: CDR1 MNHEY, CDR2 SVGAGI. This CDR3 region has 16 residues. V dropped 2 bases and J dropped 2; count of bases not matched to a gene: 8. The CDR3 coding sequence is TGTGCCAGCAGTTACGCGGTCGGGGGGGGAGCCTACGAGCAGTACTTC. Translated: CASSYAVGGGAYEQYF.

This sequence joins TRBV10-3 and TRBJ2-3; the D gene is possibly TRBD1 (6 bases). V lost 0 bases to trimming and J lost 0 bases, with 7 bases between them. The germline CDR1 and CDR2 sequences are ENHRY and SYGVKD. The CDR3 is 15 amino acids. In nucleotides, the CDR3 is TGTGCCATCAGTGAGTCGGACAGTAGCACAGATACGCAGTATTTT. It codes for CAISESDSSTDTQYF.

This chain connects TRBV11-2 to TRBJ1-1, with a possible D match to TRBD1 (5 bases). The CDR3 totals 14 residues. The ends were cut back, 3 bases at V and 11 bases at J, with 19 bases in the middle. Germline V CDR1 and CDR2: SGHAT, FQNNGV. DNA for the CDR3: TGTGCCAGCAGCTTCAATATGGACACCGACGCCGCTTTCTTT. Translated: CASSFNMDTDAAFF.

The V gene is TRBV13, the J gene TRBJ2-3; 10 bases match TRBD1. Germline CDR1 reads PRHDT; CDR2 reads FYEKMQ (reference sequence). This CDR3 has 15 amino acids. The V gene end was trimmed by 5 bases and the J gene end by 6 bases; junction bases not matched to a gene: 8. The CDR3 bases are TGTGCCAGCAGCCCTAGGACAGGGGGGTGGGATACGCAGTATTTT. This translates into CASSPRTGGWDTQYF.

The chain recombines TRBV2 with TRBJ2-1; 11 bases map to TRBD1. From germline, CDR1 is SNHLY and CDR2 FYNNEI. The CDR3 is 16 residues long. The junction had 9 bases not matched to a gene; V was cut back by 6 bases and J by 5 bases. The chain's CDR3 is CASRRTGGAGNNEQFF. DNA of the CDR3: TGTGCCAGCAGGAGGACAGGGGGCGCAGGTAACAATGAGCAGTTCTTC.

This clone was detected once. CDR3 nucleotide sequence: TGTGCCAGCAGCTTGGACCAGAGGACTTCCTACGAGCAGTACTTC. Its protein product is CASSLDQRTSYEQYF. The chain combines TRBV5-5 with TRBJ2-7, with D perhaps matching TRBD2 (5 bases). V was pared by 0 bases and J by 1 base, with 11 bases between. The germline CDR1 and CDR2 sequences are SGHKS and YYEKEE (reference sequence). The CDR3 contains 15 residues.

In DNA form, the CDR3 reads TGTGCCAGCAGCCAAGAAATTGACCGAGGCTACACCTTC. Amino acid sequence: CASSQEIDRGYTF. The V call is TRBV14, the J call TRBJ1-2; D call uncertain. The CDR3 runs 13 residues. V was trimmed by 0 bases and J by 8 bases, leaving 10 bases between them. CDR1 SGHDN and CDR2 FVKESK come from the germline V gene.

The chain couples TRBV7-2 to TRBJ2-3; D gene ambiguous. V lost 6 bases and J 6 bases, leaving 13 bases between the germline ends. Per the germline V gene, CDR1 is SGHTA and CDR2 is FQGNSA. The CDR3 is 13 amino acids. The CDR3 sequence is CASSPVRGDTQYF. For the CDR3, the DNA is TGTGCCAGCAGTCCTGTTAGAGGCGATACGCAGTATTTT.

This clone was counted a few times. The same CDR3 can be traced to other DNA sequences in this sample. The J gene is TRBJ2-1, the V gene TRBV20-1; D call uncertain. Between the trimmed V and J ends, which lost 3 bases and 6 bases, there was a span of 6 bases. The CDR3 runs 11 residues. Germline CDR1 is DFQATT and CDR2 is SNEGSKA (reference sequence). The chain's CDR3 is CSARVVNEQFF. The CDR3 DNA reads as TGCAGTGCTAGGGTAGTCAATGAGCAGTTCTTC.

The chain carries TRBV7-3 and TRBJ2-5; tentative D call: TRBD2 (7 bases). V lost 2 bases, J lost 4 bases, and 17 bases lay in between. Germline V gene data show CDR1 as SGHTA and CDR2 as FQGTGA. The CDR3 runs to 16 residues. The DNA for the CDR3 is TGTGCCAGCAGCTTAGTAGGGGCAGGGGAGGGAGAGACCCAGTACTTC. Translated, it gives CASSLVGAGEGETQYF. The variable domain in full, with the rest retrieved from reference TRBV7-3 and TRBJ2-5, is GAGVSQTPSNKVTEKGKYVELRCDPISGHTALYWYRQSLGQGPEFLIYFQGTGAADDSGLPNDRFFAVRPEGSVSTLKIQRTERGDSAVYLCASSLVGAGEGETQYFGPGTRLLVL.

This clone was detected once. The chain combines TRBV30 with TRBJ1-1, with D possibly being TRBD1 (6 bases). The germline CDR1 and CDR2 sequences are GTSNPN and SVGIG (reference sequence). Trimming removed 2 bases from V and 6 bases from J, with 13 bases in between. The CDR3 loop spans 13 amino acids. CDR3 sequence (DNA): TGTGCCTGGAGTAGGGGGGTTCTGGCTGAAGCTTTCTTT. Amino acid sequence: CAWSRGVLAEAFF.

CDR3 region: CASSPGPGGGFEQFF. CDR3 coding DNA: TGTGCCAGCTCGCCCGGCCCTGGGGGGGGCTTTGAGCAGTTCTTC. The V and J genes are TRBV27 and TRBJ2-1; possible D gene TRBD2, 7 bases. Germline V gives CDR1 MNHEY, CDR2 SMNVEV (reference sequence). The CDR3 length is 15 residues. With 8 bases removed from V and 9 bases from J, the gap between germline ends came to 23 bases.

V is TRBV15 and J is TRBJ1-1; 10 bases align to TRBD1. This CDR3 region has 16 residues. Germline values: CDR1 LNHNV, CDR2 YYDKDF (reference sequence). The V and J ends lost 3 bases and 6 bases, in that order; junction bases with no gene match: 10. The CDR3: CATSSPGTGVRAEAFF. DNA of the CDR3: TGTGCCACCAGCAGTCCCGGGACAGGGGTGAGGGCTGAAGCTTTCTTT.

This rearrangement joins TRBV6-5 to TRBJ1-4; D call uncertain. The CDR3 is 12 residues long. Trimming cost V 5 bases and J 7 bases, with 8 bases left between them. Per the germline V gene, CDR1 is MNHEY and CDR2 is SVGAGI. The chain's CDR3 is CASSHRGEKLFF. The CDR3 DNA sequence: TGTGCCAGCAGTCACAGAGGTGAAAAACTGTTTTTT.

V and J are TRBV5-1 and TRBJ2-1; the match to TRBD2 covers 11 bases. Germline CDR1 SGHRS, CDR2 YFSETQ. This CDR3 contains 15 residues. J gave up 6 bases and V 5 bases, and 7 bases lay outside the gene matches. CDR3 coding DNA: TGCGCCAGCAGAATAGCGGGGGGGCCTGTCAATGAGCAGTTCTTC. Its translation: CASRIAGGPVNEQFF.

With respect to this clone: This same CDR3 is encoded by further DNA sequences in the sample. This rearrangement joins TRBV6-1 to TRBJ1-6; no clear D gene. Germline V lookup: CDR1 MNHNS, CDR2 SASEGT. The CDR3 runs to 15 residues. V was shortened by 6 bases and J by 0 bases, with 9 bases between the two germline ends. The CDR3 DNA sequence: TGTGCCAGCAGGCCCCTGAGCTCCTATAATTCACCCCTCCACTTT. This sequence encodes CASRPLSSYNSPLHF.

The chain recombines TRBV19 with TRBJ1-1; D possibly corresponds to TRBD1 (5 bases). The CDR3 consists of 16 residues. The germline V and J ends were trimmed by 3 bases and 5 bases, with 19 bases remaining between them. Germline CDR1 reads LNHDA; CDR2 reads SQIVND (reference sequence). CDR3 nucleotides: TGTGCCAGTAGTATCCCAGGGACGGTTCTGGGGACTGAAGCTTTCTTT. This gives the protein CASSIPGTVLGTEAFF.

This clone was counted a few times. The CDR3 DNA sequence: TGTGCCAGCAGTTCAGGGACGGATTATGGCTACACCTTC. This translates into CASSSGTDYGYTF. The chain couples TRBV27 to TRBJ1-2; a weak D match, TRBD1 (5 bases). CDR1 is MNHEY and CDR2 is SMNVEV in the germline V gene (reference sequence). The CDR3 has 13 amino acids. Trimming shortened V by 4 bases and J by 5 bases, and 11 bases separated the two germline ends.